A single sample gave rise to the 15 T cell receptor beta chains below, sequenced in a study of blood T cells in healthy people across ages. PCR was performed a second time for about 7 to 11 cycles using a sample-barcoded 5' primer and a J-beta primer mix. Each CDR3 protein gets one entry after TCRdb re-called the 5' RACE reads with MiXCR. The table lists roughly 680,000 distinct CDR3 sequences, roughly 21% of them singletons. Specimen: blood. The source is a man between 65 and 85 years old in good health.

The chain uses TRBV7-6 and TRBJ2-5; TRBD2 agrees at 12 bases. The J call is doubtful: the DNA matches TRBJ2-7 better. Germline V gene lookup returns CDR1 SGHVS and CDR2 FNYEAQ. There are 16 residues in the CDR3. CDR3 coding DNA: TGTGCCAGCAGCTTAGGACTAGCGGGGGAAACCTACGAGCAGTACTTC. This encodes CASSLGLAGETYEQYF.

The chain carries TRBV2 and TRBJ2-5, with D unclear. The better agreement between TRBJ2-1 and the DNA end casts doubt on the J call. The CDR3 extends over 13 amino acids. CDR1 is SNHLY and CDR2 is FYNNEI in the germline V gene. CDR3 sequence (DNA): TGTGCCAGCAGTGAGTTCCCGGCCAATGAGCAGTTCTTC. It translates to CASSEFPANEQFF.

This clonotype was detected many times. The J gene is TRBJ2-5, the V gene TRBV7-2; possible D gene TRBD1, 5 bases. This CDR3 spans 14 amino acids. V was shortened by 4 bases and J by 4 bases, with 13 bases between the two germline ends. Germline CDR1 reads SGHTA; CDR2 reads FQGNSA. CDR3 amino acids: CASSSDSFLETQYF. Here the CDR3 DNA reads TGTGCCAGCAGCTCAGACAGTTTTCTAGAGACCCAGTACTTC.

This clonotype was seen only a few times. The CDR3 coding sequence is TGTGCCAGCAGTTACTCAGTCTCCGGGACAGGGGGACCCGGGGAGCTGTTTTTT. Translated, it gives CASSYSVSGTGGPGELFF. V usage is TRBV6-2 or TRBV6-3 and J usage is TRBJ2-2; 11 bases are a match to TRBD1. Germline CDR1 is MNHEY and CDR2 is SVGEGT. The CDR3 totals 18 residues. The V gene end was trimmed by 0 bases and the J gene end by 6 bases; junction bases not matched to a gene: 9.

J is TRBJ2-7 and V is TRBV30, with a possible D match to TRBD1 (6 bases). From germline, CDR1 is GTSNPN and CDR2 SVGIG (reference sequence). The CDR3 extends over 14 amino acids. V lost 0 bases, J lost 2 bases, and 11 bases lay in between. The CDR3 nucleotides read TGTGCCTGGAGTGTACAGGGAATCACCTACGAGCAGTACTTC. It yields the protein CAWSVQGITYEQYF.

The chain uses TRBV7-3 and TRBJ2-7, with a weak D call TRBD1 (5 bases). The better agreement between TRBJ2-3 and the DNA end casts doubt on the J call. The CDR3 contains 14 residues. Germline lookup yields CDR1 SGHTA and CDR2 FQGTGA. CDR3 residues: CASSLMQGGDTQYF. CDR3 in DNA: TGTGCCAGCAGCTTAATGCAGGGTGGAGATACGCAGTATTTT.

J is TRBJ1-2 and V is TRBV27; 7 nucleotides match TRBD1. V dropped 6 bases and J dropped 5; count of bases not matched to a gene: 9. The CDR3 has 14 amino acids. Germline values: CDR1 MNHEY, CDR2 SMNVEV (reference sequence). The chain's CDR3 is CASRGQGVLYGYTF. The CDR3 DNA sequence: TGTGCCAGCAGAGGCCAGGGGGTCCTATATGGCTACACCTTC.

This chain links TRBV11-2 with TRBJ2-7; TRBD2 is a possible D gene (6 bases). CDR1 and CDR2 from the germline V gene are SGHAT and FQNNGV. The V end lost 0 bases, the J end lost 0 bases, and 9 bases lay between the germline ends. This CDR3 comprises 15 residues. The DNA for the CDR3 is TGTGCCAGCAGCTTAGAGTGGACTAACTCCTACGAGCAGTACTTC. Its translation: CASSLEWTNSYEQYF.

This clonotype has a handful of counts. The chain combines TRBV7-2 with TRBJ2-7; possibly TRBD1 or TRBD2 for D (6 bases each). CDR1 SGHTA and CDR2 FQGNSA come from the germline V gene. The ends were cut back, 1 base at V and 4 bases at J, with 11 bases in the middle. The CDR3 is 14 amino acids. The CDR3 reads CASSLGGARYEQYF. The CDR3 bases are TGTGCCAGCAGCTTAGGGGGGGCGCGATACGAGCAGTACTTC.

The chain joins TRBV11-2 to TRBJ2-5, with D unclear. V was clipped by 1 base and J by 3 bases, with 15 bases between them. The CDR3 runs to 16 residues. CDR1 and CDR2 (germline): SGHAT, FQNNGV. The CDR3 nucleotides are TGTGCCAGCAGCTTAGGTCTGGGGTCCATTAAAGAGACCCAGTACTTC. Residues: CASSLGLGSIKETQYF. Drawing the rest from reference TRBV11-2 and TRBJ2-5, the complete variable domain is EAGVAQSPRYKIIEKRQSVAFWCNPISGHATLYWYQQILGQGPKLLIQFQNNGVVDDSQLPKDRFSAERLKGVDSTLKIQPAKLEDSAVYLCASSLGLGSIKETQYFGPGTRLLVL.

This chain joins TRBV18 and TRBJ2-5; 8 bases are a match to TRBD2. Germline V CDR1 and CDR2: KGHSH, LQKENI. The trim removed 2 bases at V and 1 base at J, leaving 9 bases unmatched. The CDR3 sequence is 17 residues long. The CDR3 coding sequence is TGTGCCAGCTCACCAAGGGCGGCGGCGGGAGGCCAAGAGACCCAGTACTTC. This encodes CASSPRAAAGGQETQYF.

This clonotype occurred a few times. At one of its ends the junction is not consistent with the germline gene, which may arise from a read error. The chain carries TRBV29-1 and TRBJ1-2; 8 bases line up with TRBD1. The germline V gene has CDR1 SQVTM and CDR2 ANQGSEA. The CDR3 length is 17 residues. The CDR3 sequence is CSVEEGGARGLNYGYTF. The CDR3 DNA reads TGCAGCGTCGAAGAAGGAGGGGCCAGGGGGCTAAACTATGGCTACACCTTC.

The chain uses TRBV20-1 and TRBJ1-5; D ambiguous. Trimming took off 3 bases at V and 3 bases at J, with 15 bases between the two ends. Per germline, CDR1 DFQATT and CDR2 SNEGSKA (reference sequence). This CDR3 is built from 15 residues. The CDR3 DNA reads as TGCAGTGCTAGGTTGACGGCAGGAAACAATCAGCCCCAGCATTTT. This encodes CSARLTAGNNQPQHF.

The J gene is TRBJ2-5, the V gene TRBV7-2; TRBD2 aligns across 10 bases. Germline values: CDR1 SGHTA, CDR2 FQGNSA. This CDR3 comprises 15 residues. Germline trimming cut 5 bases from V and 5 bases from J; bases unmatched to any gene: 8. CDR3 DNA: TGTGCCAGCAGCCTACTAGCGGGGAAACAGGAGACCCAGTACTTC. Amino acids: CASSLLAGKQETQYF.

Of note for this clonotype: At one boundary the junction diverges from the germline segment, which might be a read error. The V gene is TRBV20-1, the J gene TRBJ2-5; 8 nucleotides line up with TRBD2. Germline CDR1 is DFQATT and CDR2 is SNEGSKA (reference sequence). The CDR3 is 17 amino acids. The CDR3 DNA follows: TGCAGTGCTGGAGATGGACTAGCCTATCGGTTACAAGAGACCCAGTACTTC. This sequence encodes CSAGDGLAYRLQETQYF.